This T cell receptor (beta chain) comes out of a study of cytomegalovirus exposure and HLA in healthy donors. Study results and caveats: Across donors, most TCRs were seen rarely, yet some public ones were widespread.

The CDR3 length is 12 residues. Unmatched junction bases numbered 5, after V lost 6 bases and J lost 10 bases. Germline CDR1 and CDR2: PRHDT and FYEKMQ (reference sequence). PCR amplification relied on 60 Vbeta primers (plus 13 Jbeta primers). This table comes from immunoSEQ multiplex PCR, and its TCRdb copy is limited to in-frame clones, with some not included. The top ten clones hold roughly 22% of a sample with around 110,000 clones, around 83% of them seen once. To note about this clone: The antigen remains unidentified.

This sequence originates from a man younger than 40 in good health and CMV-seropositive. V is TRBV13 and J is TRBJ2-1; TRBD1 matches at 8 bases. The material sequenced was PBMCs. Here the CDR3 reads CASSQGTGEQFF. The CDR3 bases are TGTGCCAGCAGTCAAGGGACAGGAGAGCAGTTCTTC. Supplemented by reference TRBV13 and TRBJ2-1, the full variable domain reads AAGVIQSPRHLIKEKRETATLKCYPIPRHDTVYWYQQGPGQDPQFLISFYEKMQSDKGSIPDRFSAQQFSDYHSELNMSSLELGDSALYFCASSQGTGEQFFGPGTRLTVL.